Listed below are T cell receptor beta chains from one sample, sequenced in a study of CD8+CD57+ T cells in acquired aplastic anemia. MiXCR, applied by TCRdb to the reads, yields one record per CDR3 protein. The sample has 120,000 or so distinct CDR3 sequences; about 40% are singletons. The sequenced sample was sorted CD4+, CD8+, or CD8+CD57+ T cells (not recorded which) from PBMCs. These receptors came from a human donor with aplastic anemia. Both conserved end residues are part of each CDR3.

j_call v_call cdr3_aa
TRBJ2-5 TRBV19 CASSIRGRGETQYF
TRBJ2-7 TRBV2 CASSEALSSDEQYF
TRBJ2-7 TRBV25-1 CASGQGPYEQYF
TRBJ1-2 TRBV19 CASSILNEWYGYTF
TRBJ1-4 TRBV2 CASRLGQGGEKLFF
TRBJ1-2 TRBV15 CATSREAGGNYGYTF
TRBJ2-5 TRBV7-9 CASSFLGAGYQETQYF
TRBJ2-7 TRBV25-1 CASTPEKAGGPWEQYF
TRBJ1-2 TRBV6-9 CASSYSGLNYGYTF
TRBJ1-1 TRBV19 CASSIRGQSTEAFF
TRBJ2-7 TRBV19 CASSIVAGRINEQHF
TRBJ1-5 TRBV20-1 CSASVTGNSNQPQHF
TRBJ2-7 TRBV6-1 CASSEQRQFPYEQYF
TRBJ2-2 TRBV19 CASKGGHTGELFF
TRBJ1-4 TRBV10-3 CAISDRGEDTNEKLFF
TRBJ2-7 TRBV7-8 CATQRDKGGYEQYF
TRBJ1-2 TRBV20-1 CSARGGDSNYGYTF
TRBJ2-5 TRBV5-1 CASSLTSGSQETQYF
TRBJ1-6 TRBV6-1 CASRAQGDNSPLHF
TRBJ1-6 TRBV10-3 CASSLEPGNSPLHF
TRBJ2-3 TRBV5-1 CASSEDSAADTQYF
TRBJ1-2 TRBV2 CASSFRAIFDYGYTF
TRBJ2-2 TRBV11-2 CASSLGGRGAPGELFF
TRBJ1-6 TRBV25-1 CASSDRILSNSPLHF